These T cell receptor beta chains were read from a single sample in a study of blood T cells in healthy people across ages. TCRdb used MiXCR to reprocess the 5' RACE reads, holding one entry per CDR3 protein. The data hold fewer than 1 million distinct CDR3 sequences, with around 43% observed a single time. Sequencing was carried out using blood. All receptors derive from a man aged 55-75 years in good health. Both conserved end residues are part of each CDR3. Fields, in order: D gene, clone size, V gene, J gene, CDR3 DNA, CDR3 protein. D genes are given only for firm matches. Some rows mark clone size as missing; the rest say once, few, many or name a class of expanded clone.

D gene: TRBD1
clone size: .
V gene: TRBV4-3
J gene: TRBJ1-3
CDR3 DNA: TGCGCCAGCAGCCTTTTTCAGGGGGCCGAAACTGGAAACACCATATATTTT
CDR3 protein: CASSLFQGAETGNTIYF

D gene: TRBD2
clone size: .
V gene: TRBV3-1
J gene: TRBJ2-1
CDR3 DNA: TGTGCCAGCAGCCGGTGGCGGGGGGGCTACAATGAGCAGTTCTTC
CDR3 protein: CASSRWRGGYNEQFF

D gene: .
clone size: many
V gene: TRBV7-2
J gene: TRBJ1-2
CDR3 DNA: TGTGCCAGCAGCCCGGACGGCTATGGCTACACCTTC
CDR3 protein: CASSPDGYGYTF

D gene: .
clone size: many
V gene: TRBV11-2
J gene: TRBJ2-1
CDR3 DNA: TGTGCCAGCAGCTTACAAATTGGGCTTTGTGAGCAGTTCTTC
CDR3 protein: CASSLQIGLCEQFF

D gene: .
clone size: few
V gene: TRBV6-1
J gene: TRBJ2-7
CDR3 DNA: TGTGCCAGCAGTGAAGTAGGTTACGAGCAGTACTTC
CDR3 protein: CASSEVGYEQYF

D gene: .
clone size: few
V gene: TRBV28
J gene: TRBJ2-7
CDR3 DNA: TGTGCCAGCACTCCCTGGGGGCAGGGGAACTCCTACGAGCAGTACTTC
CDR3 protein: CASTPWGQGNSYEQYF

D gene: TRBD1
clone size: .
V gene: TRBV7-9
J gene: TRBJ1-6
CDR3 DNA: TGTGCCAGCAGCTCAGGGACGGACAGGGACTCACCCCTCCACTTT
CDR3 protein: CASSSGTDRDSPLHF

D gene: .
clone size: .
V gene: TRBV11-3
J gene: TRBJ2-5
CDR3 DNA: TGTGCCAGCAGCTTCTCAGACAGCCAAGAGACCCAGTACTTC
CDR3 protein: CASSFSDSQETQYF

D gene: .
clone size: .
V gene: TRBV5-1
J gene: TRBJ1-1
CDR3 DNA: TGCGCCAGCAGCACCTCCCTGGTGGGAGCCTACACTGAAGCTTTCTTT
CDR3 protein: CASSTSLVGAYTEAFF

D gene: .
clone size: .
V gene: TRBV7-8
J gene: TRBJ2-1
CDR3 DNA: TGTGCCAGCAGCCCCACCGGCCAGAGAACAACCTACAATGAGCAGTTCTTC
CDR3 protein: CASSPTGQRTTYNEQFF

D gene: .
clone size: few
V gene: TRBV20-1
J gene: TRBJ1-5
CDR3 DNA: TGCAGTGCGAAGAAAGCCGTCAATCAGCCCCAGCATTTT
CDR3 protein: CSAKKAVNQPQHF

D gene: TRBD1
clone size: .
V gene: TRBV12-3/TRBV12-4
J gene: TRBJ1-3
CDR3 DNA: TGTGCCAGCAGGTCAGGGGGAGGAGGAAACACCATATATTTT
CDR3 protein: CASRSGGGGNTIYF

D gene: .
clone size: .
V gene: TRBV5-5
J gene: TRBJ1-5
CDR3 DNA: TGTGCCAGCAGCTGGGGGACTGAGGGGAATCAGCCCCAGCATTTT
CDR3 protein: CASSWGTEGNQPQHF

D gene: TRBD1
clone size: many
V gene: TRBV29-1
J gene: TRBJ2-1
CDR3 DNA: TGCAGCGCTACGGGCGGGACAGGGAAGTACAATGAGCAGTTCTTC
CDR3 protein: CSATGGTGKYNEQFF

D gene: .
clone size: many
V gene: TRBV6-2/TRBV6-3
J gene: TRBJ1-2
CDR3 DNA: TGTGCCAGCAACGAGGACGGTGCAGGTGGCTACACCTTC
CDR3 protein: CASNEDGAGGYTF

D gene: TRBD1
clone size: .
V gene: TRBV29-1
J gene: TRBJ2-4
CDR3 DNA: TGCAGCGTTGCTCCGACAGGGCCGGAAAACATTCAGTACTTC
CDR3 protein: CSVAPTGPENIQYF

D gene: .
clone size: few
V gene: TRBV4-3
J gene: TRBJ1-6
CDR3 DNA: TGCGCCAGCAGCCAAGATGTGACAGATTATAATTCACCCCTCCACTTT
CDR3 protein: CASSQDVTDYNSPLHF

D gene: .
clone size: .
V gene: TRBV20-1
J gene: TRBJ1-5
CDR3 DNA: TGCAGTGCTAGAGGCGAGCGACAATTAAGCAATCAGCCCCAGCATTTT
CDR3 protein: CSARGERQLSNQPQHF

D gene: .
clone size: .
V gene: TRBV5-6
J gene: TRBJ1-1
CDR3 DNA: TGTGCCAGCAGCTTGGATGGAGGGGGAAGGAACACTGAAGCTTTCTTT
CDR3 protein: CASSLDGGGRNTEAFF

D gene: TRBD1
clone size: few
V gene: TRBV7-9
J gene: TRBJ2-7
CDR3 DNA: TGTGCCAGCAGCTTAAAACAGGGGGCCACCTACAATGAGCAGTACTTC
CDR3 protein: CASSLKQGATYNEQYF

D gene: TRBD1
clone size: .
V gene: TRBV7-9
J gene: TRBJ2-6
CDR3 DNA: TGTGCCGGCAGCTTAGGGTACGGGACAGGTTTCTCTGGGGCCAACGTCCTGACTTTC
CDR3 protein: CAGSLGYGTGFSGANVLTF

D gene: .
clone size: .
V gene: TRBV12-3/TRBV12-4
J gene: TRBJ2-3
CDR3 DNA: TGTGCCAGCAGTTTAATCGGCACAGGAATCGATACGCAGTATTTT
CDR3 protein: CASSLIGTGIDTQYF

D gene: TRBD1
clone size: few
V gene: TRBV2
J gene: TRBJ2-7
CDR3 DNA: TGTGCCAGCAGCGGACAGGCAACCTACGAGCAGTACTTC
CDR3 protein: CASSGQATYEQYF

D gene: .
clone size: few
V gene: TRBV14
J gene: TRBJ1-5
CDR3 DNA: TGTGCCAGCAGCCAAGGACAGGTTCGGCCCCAGCATTTT
CDR3 protein: CASSQGQVRPQHF

D gene: TRBD2
clone size: .
V gene: TRBV12-3/TRBV12-4
J gene: TRBJ2-3
CDR3 DNA: TGTGCCAGCAGTCTGACTAGCGGGGGGGCAAATACGCAGTATTTT
CDR3 protein: CASSLTSGGANTQYF

D gene: TRBD2
clone size: few
V gene: TRBV10-3
J gene: TRBJ2-7
CDR3 DNA: TGTGCCACCGCACCGACTAGCGGGGGCCACGAGCAGTACTTC
CDR3 protein: CATAPTSGGHEQYF

D gene: TRBD2
clone size: few
V gene: TRBV10-3
J gene: TRBJ2-1
CDR3 DNA: TGTGCCATCAGTGACAGCGGGGGGGCCGGTGAGCAGTTCTTC
CDR3 protein: CAISDSGGAGEQFF

D gene: .
clone size: .
V gene: TRBV7-2
J gene: TRBJ1-2
CDR3 DNA: TGTGCCAGCAGTAACAGGGTTTTCGATGGCTACACCTTC
CDR3 protein: CASSNRVFDGYTF

D gene: .
clone size: many
V gene: TRBV4-3
J gene: TRBJ2-7
CDR3 DNA: TGCGCCAGCAGCCAAGGACAGTATAACGAGCAGTACTTC
CDR3 protein: CASSQGQYNEQYF